The present T cell receptor beta chain was sequenced within a study of long-term antiretroviral therapy in people with HIV. This clone appeared a single time. Its cognate antigen is unknown. The germline V gene encodes CDR1 SGDLS and CDR2 YYNGEE. The CDR3 has 13 residues. V lost 4 bases and J 1 base, leaving 8 bases between the germline ends. Assay version v3.0 of immunoSEQ was used, and it was run at survey level. Here immunoSEQ multiplex PCR was the method, and the copy in TCRdb shows in-frame clones only, minus some. The table lists some 47,000 clones, over 90% of them singletons. Regarding the study as a whole: ART-treated samples gained diversity yet remained below transplant donor controls.

Source: unsorted PBMCs, taken 3.7 years after starting antiretroviral therapy. V and J are TRBV9 and TRBJ1-1; no clear D. The sequence derives from a woman in her forties or fifties with HIV. CDR3 nucleotide sequence: TGTGCCAGCAGCCCTCGACAGAACACTGAAGCTTTCTTT. Its translation is CASSPRQNTEAFF. The full variable domain, its missing parts supplied by reference TRBV9 and TRBJ1-1, is DSGVTQTPKHLITATGQRVTLRCSPRSGDLSVYWYQQSLDQGLQFLIQYYNGEERAKGNILERFSAQQFPDLHSELNLSSLELGDSALYFCASSPRQNTEAFFGQGTRLTVV.